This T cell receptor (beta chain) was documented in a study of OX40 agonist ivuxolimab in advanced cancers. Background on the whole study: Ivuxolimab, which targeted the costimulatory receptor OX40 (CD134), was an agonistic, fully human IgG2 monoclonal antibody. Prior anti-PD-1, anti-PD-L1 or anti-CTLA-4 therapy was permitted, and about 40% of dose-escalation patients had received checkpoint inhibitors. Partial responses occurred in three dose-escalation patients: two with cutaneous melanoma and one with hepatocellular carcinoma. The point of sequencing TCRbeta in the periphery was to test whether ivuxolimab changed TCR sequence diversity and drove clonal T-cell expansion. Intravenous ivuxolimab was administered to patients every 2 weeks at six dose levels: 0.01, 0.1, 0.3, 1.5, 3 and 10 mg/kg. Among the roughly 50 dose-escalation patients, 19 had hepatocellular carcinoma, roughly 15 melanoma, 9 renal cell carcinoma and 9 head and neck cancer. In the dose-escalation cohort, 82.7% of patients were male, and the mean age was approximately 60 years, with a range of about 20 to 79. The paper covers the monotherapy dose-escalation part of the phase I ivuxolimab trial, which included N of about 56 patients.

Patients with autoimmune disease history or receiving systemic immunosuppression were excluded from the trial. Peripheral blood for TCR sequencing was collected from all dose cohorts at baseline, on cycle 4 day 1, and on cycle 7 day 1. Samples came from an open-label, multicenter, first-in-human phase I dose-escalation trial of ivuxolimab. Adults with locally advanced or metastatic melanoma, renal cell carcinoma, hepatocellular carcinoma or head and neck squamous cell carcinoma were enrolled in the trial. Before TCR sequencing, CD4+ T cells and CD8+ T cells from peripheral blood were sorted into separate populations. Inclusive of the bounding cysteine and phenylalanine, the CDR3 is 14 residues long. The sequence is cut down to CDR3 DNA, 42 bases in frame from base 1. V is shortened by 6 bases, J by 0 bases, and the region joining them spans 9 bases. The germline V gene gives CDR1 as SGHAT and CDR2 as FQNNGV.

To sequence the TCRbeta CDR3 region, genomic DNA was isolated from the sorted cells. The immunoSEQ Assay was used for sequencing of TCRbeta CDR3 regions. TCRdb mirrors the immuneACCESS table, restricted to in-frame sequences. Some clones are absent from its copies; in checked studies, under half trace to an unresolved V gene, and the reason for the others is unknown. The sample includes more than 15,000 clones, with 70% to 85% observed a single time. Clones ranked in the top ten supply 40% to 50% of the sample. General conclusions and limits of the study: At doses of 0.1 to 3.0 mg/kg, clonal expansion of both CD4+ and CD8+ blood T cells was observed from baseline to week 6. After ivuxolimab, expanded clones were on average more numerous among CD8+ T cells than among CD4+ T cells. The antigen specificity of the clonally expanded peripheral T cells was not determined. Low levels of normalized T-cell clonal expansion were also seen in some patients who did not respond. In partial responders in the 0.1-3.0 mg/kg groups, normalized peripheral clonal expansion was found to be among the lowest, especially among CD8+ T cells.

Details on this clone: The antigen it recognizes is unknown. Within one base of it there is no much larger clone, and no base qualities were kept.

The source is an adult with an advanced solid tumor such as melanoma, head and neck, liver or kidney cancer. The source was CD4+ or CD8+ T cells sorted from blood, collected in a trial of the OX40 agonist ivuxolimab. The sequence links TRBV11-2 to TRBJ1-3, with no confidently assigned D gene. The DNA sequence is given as TGTGCCAGCAGGACGGGCAGCTCTGGAAACACCATATATTTT. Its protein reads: CASRTGSSGNTIYF.